This note documents a single TCR beta chain sequence. The data stem from a study of blood T cell repertoires in COVID-19. Libraries were prepared by immunoSEQ multiplex PCR; TCRdb keeps only in-frame clonotypes and omits some of them. The data hold approximately 250,000 clones, with around 80% observed a single time. CDR3 length equals 16 residues. V was pared by 4 bases and J by 2 bases, with 5 bases of the junction left unmatched. Germline loops: CDR1 SGDLS, CDR2 YYNGEE. The source of this sequence is a man in his forties who had recovered from COVID-19. The V gene is TRBV9, the J gene TRBJ2-3; 12 bases align to TRBD2. The sequencing sample was made of peripheral blood. The chain's CDR3 is CASSQSSGRATDTQYF. The CDR3 DNA sequence: TGTGCCAGCAGCCAATCTAGCGGGAGGGCCACAGATACGCAGTATTTT. Supplemented by reference TRBV9 and TRBJ2-3, the full variable domain reads DSGVTQTPKHLITATGQRVTLRCSPRSGDLSVYWYQQSLDQGLQFLIQYYNGEERAKGNILERFSAQQFPDLHSELNLSSLELGDSALYFCASSQSSGRATDTQYFGPGTRLTVL.